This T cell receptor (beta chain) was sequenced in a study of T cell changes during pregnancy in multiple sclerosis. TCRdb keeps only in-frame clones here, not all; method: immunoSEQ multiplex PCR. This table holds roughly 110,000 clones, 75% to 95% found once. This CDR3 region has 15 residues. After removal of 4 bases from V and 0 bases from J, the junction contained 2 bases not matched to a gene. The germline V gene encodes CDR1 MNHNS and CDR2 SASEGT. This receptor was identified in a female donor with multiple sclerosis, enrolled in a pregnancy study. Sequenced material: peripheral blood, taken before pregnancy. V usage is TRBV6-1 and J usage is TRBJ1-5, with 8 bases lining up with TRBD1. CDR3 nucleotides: TGTGCCAGCAGTGGACAGGGGTATAGCAATCAGCCCCAGCATTTT. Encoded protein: CASSGQGYSNQPQHF.